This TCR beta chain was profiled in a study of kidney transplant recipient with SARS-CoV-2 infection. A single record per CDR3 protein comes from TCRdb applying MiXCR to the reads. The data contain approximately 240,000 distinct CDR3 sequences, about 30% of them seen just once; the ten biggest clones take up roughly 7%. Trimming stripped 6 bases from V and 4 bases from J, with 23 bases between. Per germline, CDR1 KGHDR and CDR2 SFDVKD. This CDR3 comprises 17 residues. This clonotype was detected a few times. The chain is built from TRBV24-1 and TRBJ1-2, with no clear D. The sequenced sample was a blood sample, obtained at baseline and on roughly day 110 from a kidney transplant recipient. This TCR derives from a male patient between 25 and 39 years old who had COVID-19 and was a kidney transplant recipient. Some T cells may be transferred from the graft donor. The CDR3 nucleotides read TGTGCCACCAGTATCTTTTTTAGTACCAGAAAGACCTATGGCTACACCTTC. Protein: CATSIFFSTRKTYGYTF.